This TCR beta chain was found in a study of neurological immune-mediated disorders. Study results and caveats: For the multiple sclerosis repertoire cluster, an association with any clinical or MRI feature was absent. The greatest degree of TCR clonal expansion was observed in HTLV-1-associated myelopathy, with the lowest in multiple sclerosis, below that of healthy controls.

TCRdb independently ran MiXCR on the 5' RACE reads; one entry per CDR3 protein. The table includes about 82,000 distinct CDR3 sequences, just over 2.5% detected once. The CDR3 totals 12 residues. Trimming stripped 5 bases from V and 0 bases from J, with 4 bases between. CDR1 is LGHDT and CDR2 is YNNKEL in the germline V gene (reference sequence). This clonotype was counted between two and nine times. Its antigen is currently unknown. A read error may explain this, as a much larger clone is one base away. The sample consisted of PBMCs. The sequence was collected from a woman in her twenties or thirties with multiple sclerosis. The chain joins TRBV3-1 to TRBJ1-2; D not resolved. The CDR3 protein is CASSGTNYGYTF. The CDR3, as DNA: TGTGCCAGCAGCGGGACTAACTATGGCTACACCTTC. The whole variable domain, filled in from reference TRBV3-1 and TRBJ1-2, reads DTAVSQTPKYLVTQMGNDKSIKCEQNLGHDTMYWYKQDSKKFLKIMFSYNNKELIINETVPNRFSPKSPDKAHLNLHINSLELGDSAVYFCASSGTNYGYTFGSGTRLTVV.